One sample yielded the 28 T cell receptor beta chains listed below, sequenced in a study of CD8 T cells in ankylosing spondylitis. One entry per CDR3 protein, called by TCRdb with MiXCR from the 5' RACE reads. This table has 250,000 or so distinct CDR3 sequences, around 10% appearing once. The sequencing sample was made of blood, either unsorted or a sorted T cell fraction (not recorded which). These receptors were obtained from a male donor with ankylosing spondylitis or in good health (not recorded which).

V gene TRBV27 combines with J gene TRBJ2-1; the match to TRBD1 covers 9 bases. V lost 6 bases and J lost 7; bases outside the gene matches: 10. Germline CDR1 and CDR2: MNHEY and SMNVEV (reference sequence). This CDR3 has 15 residues. The CDR3 DNA reads as TGTGCCAGCAGACTACCGGGACAGGGCAGGAATGAGCAGTTCTTC. It translates to CASRLPGQGRNEQFF.

This clonotype has more than one count but fewer than ten. CDR3 nucleotide sequence: TGTGCCACCAGCAGAGGGGACCTCTCCTACGAGCAGTACTTC. Its translation: CATSRGDLSYEQYF. The J gene is TRBJ2-7, the V gene TRBV15; D may match TRBD1 or TRBD2 (5 bases each). The CDR3 is made up of 14 amino acids. The V end was cut by 1 base, the J end by 0 bases, with 7 bases between. The V gene's germline CDR1 is LNHNV and CDR2 YYDKDF (reference sequence).

This clonotype was seen only a few times. A single base separates this from a much larger clone, so it may be a read error. The chain carries TRBV29-1 and TRBJ2-4; no reliable D call. CDR1 SQVTM and CDR2 ANQGSEA come from the germline V gene. Trimming took off 4 bases at V and 0 bases at J, with 10 bases between the two ends. The CDR3 consists of 14 residues. CDR3 bases: TGCAGCGTTGTAGGGTGCTTAGCCAAAAACATTCAGTACTTC. Protein: CSVVGCLAKNIQYF.

This clonotype was seen many times. The chain is built from TRBV20-1 and TRBJ2-1, with a weak D call TRBD1 (6 bases). This CDR3 has 15 amino acids. With 5 bases removed from V and 6 bases from J, the gap between germline ends came to 20 bases. Germline CDR1 is DFQATT and CDR2 is SNEGSKA (reference sequence). CDR3 bases: TGCAGTGCTGGGGACATAGGCCCTCGGCGCAATGAGCAGTTCTTC. This codes for CSAGDIGPRRNEQFF.

This clonotype was counted many times. The V and J genes are TRBV28 and TRBJ1-1; 9 nucleotides line up with TRBD1. The germline V gene encodes CDR1 MDHEN and CDR2 SYDVKM. V shed 8 bases and J 14 bases; nucleotides not matched to a gene: 9. The length of the CDR3 is 11 residues. CDR3 DNA sequence: TGTGCCAGCGCAGAATGGACAGGGGTATTCTTT. Its protein product is CASAEWTGVFF. Using reference TRBV28 and TRBJ1-1 for the parts outside the CDR3, the full variable domain is DVKVTQSSRYLVKRTGEKVFLECVQDMDHENMFWYRQDPGLGLRLIYFSYDVKMKEKGDIPEGYSVSREKKERFSLILESASTNQTSMYLCASAEWTGVFFGQGTRLTVV.

The gene calls are TRBV5-4 and TRBJ2-2; 12 bases are a match to TRBD1. Germline CDR1 reads SGHNT; CDR2 reads YYREEE (reference sequence). The CDR3 runs 16 residues. V was pared by 4 bases and J by 6 bases, with 7 bases of the junction left unmatched. The CDR3 is CASSRRRDRGPGELFF. The CDR3 DNA reads as TGTGCCAGCAGCCGGCGCAGGGACAGGGGGCCCGGGGAGCTGTTTTTT.

Only a few counts were recorded for this clonotype. The V and J genes are TRBV5-1 and TRBJ2-7, with D possibly being TRBD1 (5 bases). The CDR3 spans 14 residues. V was shortened by 1 base and J by 5 bases, with 13 bases between the two germline ends. Germline loops: CDR1 SGHRS, CDR2 YFSETQ. The CDR3 coding sequence is TGCGCCAGCAGCTTGCGGTCACAGGACCACGAGCAGTACTTC. This translates into CASSLRSQDHEQYF.

This clonotype has just a few counts. J is TRBJ2-7 and V is TRBV20-1; D may be TRBD1 (7 bases). The V end lost 5 bases, the J end lost 2 bases, and 13 bases lay between the germline ends. Germline CDR1 DFQATT, CDR2 SNEGSKA (reference sequence). The CDR3 sequence is 13 residues long. The CDR3 DNA reads TGCAGTGCTGCGGAGGGGGCCCCCTACGAGCAGTACTTC. It codes for CSAAEGAPYEQYF.

In this sample, this clonotype turned up many times. This rearrangement joins TRBV18 to TRBJ2-1; maybe TRBD1 (5 bases). Germline values: CDR1 KGHSH, CDR2 LQKENI. The V end was cut by 0 bases, the J end by 7 bases, with 10 bases between. The CDR3 sequence is 14 residues long. The CDR3 DNA sequence: TGTGCCAGCTCACCACCGACGACAGAGAATGAGCAGTTCTTC. Protein: CASSPPTTENEQFF.

This CDR3 is CASSSRAGGQETQYF. In nucleotides, the CDR3 is TGTGCCAGCAGCTCCCGTGCAGGGGGGCAAGAGACCCAGTACTTC. The J gene is TRBJ2-5, the V gene TRBV7-9, with D possibly matching TRBD1 (7 bases). V lost 4 bases and J lost 2, with 14 bases in between. This CDR3 is 15 amino acids long. The V gene's germline CDR1 is SEHNR and CDR2 FQNEAQ (reference sequence).

This clonotype was counted between two and nine times. The gene calls are TRBV28 and TRBJ2-3; TRBD2 aligns across 11 bases. The germline V gene has CDR1 MDHEN and CDR2 SYDVKM. V was clipped by 1 base and J by 0 bases; unmatched bases: 6. This CDR3 region has 18 residues. Here the CDR3 reads CASSLSVWTSGSTDTQYF. DNA for the CDR3: TGTGCCAGCAGTTTATCAGTGTGGACTAGCGGGAGCACAGATACGCAGTATTTT.

This clonotype was detected a few times. The chain recombines TRBV25-1 with TRBJ2-3, with 8 bases identical to TRBD2. J gave up 2 bases and V 2 bases, and 9 bases lay outside the gene matches. Germline V gives CDR1 MGHDK, CDR2 SYGVNS. The CDR3 covers 17 residues. The CDR3 spells CASSERGRGASTDTQYF. Written as DNA, the CDR3 is TGTGCCAGCAGTGAACGGGGGCGGGGGGCTTCCACAGATACGCAGTATTTT.

This clonotype appeared many times. This chain links TRBV5-1 with TRBJ2-7, with D possibly being TRBD2 (5 bases). This CDR3 spans 16 amino acids. Trimming removed 6 bases at V and 5 bases at J, with 24 bases between. Germline loops: CDR1 SGHRS, CDR2 YFSETQ. The CDR3 DNA follows: TGCGCCAGCAACCGTGATGTAGAGGGAAGTCCCAACGAGCAGTACTTC. This gives the protein CASNRDVEGSPNEQYF.

This chain joins TRBV6-5 and TRBJ2-7; D is uncertain. Germline CDR1 reads MNHEY; CDR2 reads SVGAGI. This CDR3 region has 13 residues. V dropped 4 bases and J dropped 1 base, with 8 bases sitting between them. In DNA, the CDR3 is TGTGCCAGCAGTTCCGTCGGATCCTACGAGCAGTACTTC. It codes for CASSSVGSYEQYF.

The chain has TRBV6-1 and TRBJ1-4, with D unclear. Germline CDR1 and CDR2: MNHNS and SASEGT. Deletions cut 7 bases from V and 8 bases from J, with 20 bases between. This CDR3 is 15 amino acids long. The CDR3 DNA follows: TGTGCCAGCAACATACCTGCGGACGGTATAGAAAAACTGTTTTTT. This sequence encodes CASNIPADGIEKLFF.

This clonotype has just a few counts. This chain connects TRBV18 to TRBJ2-6, with a weak D call TRBD1 (6 bases). The V end lost 1 base, the J end lost 0 bases, and 13 bases lay between the germline ends. CDR1 and CDR2 (germline): KGHSH, LQKENI. There are 18 residues in the CDR3. The DNA of the CDR3 is TGTGCCAGCTCACCACGTCTGGGGGCTGTCTCTGGGGCCAACGTCCTGACTTTC. The encoded protein is CASSPRLGAVSGANVLTF.

This clonotype has just a few counts. The chain recombines TRBV2 with TRBJ2-7; possibly TRBD1 or TRBD2 for D (5 bases each). Germline values: CDR1 SNHLY, CDR2 FYNNEI. V gave up 7 bases and J gave up 2 bases, with 15 bases separating them. This CDR3 is 14 amino acids long. CDR3 sequence: CASTNRDRPYEQYF. CDR3 in DNA: TGTGCCAGCACCAACCGGGACCGCCCCTACGAGCAGTACTTC.

This clonotype was counted at least ten times. Written as DNA, the CDR3 is TGTGCCAGCAGTTTTTCAGCGGGAGATTACAATGAGCAGTTCTTC. This sequence encodes CASSFSAGDYNEQFF. The V and J genes are TRBV12-3 or TRBV12-4 and TRBJ2-1; 8 bases are shared with TRBD2. The CDR3 spans 15 residues. V lost 3 bases, J lost 4 bases, and 5 bases stayed unmatched.

This clonotype was counted many times. This chain's CDR3 is CASTFLAGSYNEQFF. The CDR3 DNA is TGTGCCAGCACCTTTTTAGCGGGCTCCTACAATGAGCAGTTCTTC. The V call is TRBV12-3 or TRBV12-4, the J call TRBJ2-1; 7 bases fit TRBD2. This CDR3 comprises 15 residues. V gave up 7 bases and J gave up 0 bases; unmatched junction bases: 6.

CDR3: CASSLIGGDFSYEQYF. In DNA, the CDR3 is TGTGCCAGCAGTTTGATCGGTGGCGACTTCTCCTACGAGCAGTACTTC. The chain uses TRBV12-3 or TRBV12-4 and TRBJ2-7; D uncertain. CDR3 length: 16 residues. The V end lost 3 bases, the J end lost 0 bases, and 15 bases lay between the germline ends.

The table lists this clonotype with many counts. This chain joins TRBV5-1 and TRBJ2-1; 9 bases are shared with TRBD1. This CDR3 region has 14 residues. Germline CDR1 reads SGHRS; CDR2 reads YFSETQ. The V and J ends lost 4 bases and 7 bases, in that order; junction bases with no gene match: 6. The CDR3, as DNA: TGCGCCAGCAGCGGAGGACAGGGGAAGAATGAGCAGTTCTTC. Amino acid sequence: CASSGGQGKNEQFF.

This clonotype appeared many times. V and J are TRBV5-1 and TRBJ2-1; 14 nucleotides match TRBD2. Trimming removed 0 bases from V and 5 bases from J; junction bases left unmatched: 1. Per the germline V gene, CDR1 is SGHRS and CDR2 is YFSETQ. The CDR3 contains 16 residues. This chain's CDR3 is CASSLGLAGGNNEQFF. The CDR3 DNA follows: TGCGCCAGCAGCTTGGGACTAGCGGGGGGGAACAATGAGCAGTTCTTC.

The genes are TRBV7-7 and TRBJ2-5, with D possibly matching TRBD1 (6 bases). The CDR3 has 15 amino acids. Per the germline V gene, CDR1 is SSHAT and CDR2 is FNYEAQ (reference sequence). Trimming removed 5 bases at V and 2 bases at J, with 15 bases between. The CDR3 here is CASSTGLERQETQYF. The CDR3 DNA is TGTGCCAGCAGCACAGGGTTGGAGAGACAAGAGACCCAGTACTTC.

The V call is TRBV12-3 or TRBV12-4, the J call TRBJ2-2, with D perhaps being TRBD1 or TRBD2 (5 bases each). This CDR3 has 17 residues. Trimming shortened V by 7 bases and J by 3 bases, and 21 bases separated the two germline ends. The DNA for the CDR3 is TGTGCCAGCACCAAGGGACGGTTGCATGGGGACACCGGGGAGCTGTTTTTT. It is translated as CASTKGRLHGDTGELFF.

This clonotype appeared many times. The rearrangement links TRBV5-1 to TRBJ2-1; the match to TRBD2 covers 11 bases. Trimming took 4 bases from V and 9 from J; bases not matched to a gene: 6. The CDR3 loop spans 14 amino acids. The germline CDR1 and CDR2 sequences are SGHRS and YFSETQ. The CDR3 reads CASSNSGGDSEQFF. Here the CDR3 DNA reads TGCGCCAGCAGCAATAGCGGGGGGGACAGTGAGCAGTTCTTC.

The chain carries TRBV7-3 and TRBJ2-3; D possibly matches TRBD1 or TRBD2 (5 bases each). The CDR3 covers 16 residues. Germline V CDR1 and CDR2: SGHTA, FQGTGA. V lost 2 bases, J lost 1 base, and 13 bases lay in between. CDR3 nucleotides: TGTGCCAGCAGCTTAGGGGCTAGCCGGGGCACAGATACGCAGTATTTT. It is translated as CASSLGASRGTDTQYF.

This clonotype was found many times. The chain recombines TRBV5-5 with TRBJ1-1; a weak D match, TRBD1 (5 bases). This CDR3 region has 14 residues. Trimming removed 0 bases at V and 1 base at J, with 7 bases between. Germline V CDR1 and CDR2: SGHKS, YYEKEE (reference sequence). CDR3 sequence: CASSLGQWNTEAFF. The CDR3 region has the DNA TGTGCCAGCAGCTTGGGACAGTGGAACACTGAAGCTTTCTTT.

This clonotype came up a few times. This sequence joins TRBV11-2 and TRBJ2-5; 9 nucleotides align to TRBD1. Unmatched junction bases numbered 3, after V lost 2 bases and J lost 5 bases. This CDR3 region has 14 residues. CDR1 is SGHAT, CDR2 FQNNGV, per germline. The chain's CDR3 is CASSLRDRVETQYF. The CDR3 DNA sequence: TGTGCCAGCAGCTTAAGGGACAGGGTTGAGACCCAGTACTTC.